The T cell receptor (beta chain) under discussion was sequenced for a study of graft-versus-host responses after intestinal transplantation. Germline assignment: CDR1 SGHAT and CDR2 FQDESV (reference sequence). The CDR3 consists of 16 residues. Trimming removed 4 bases from V and 0 bases from J, with 10 bases in between. Sequenced by immunoSEQ multiplex PCR; TCRdb stores in-frame clones only, minus some. Here the sample spans some 39,000 clones, about 92% being singletons. Sequencing was performed on PBMCs, taken approximately 100 weeks after intestinal transplantation. The chain has TRBV11-1 and TRBJ2-6, with D perhaps matching TRBD1 (5 bases). The receptor was derived from a human patient who received an intestinal transplant, so some T cells may come from the graft donor. The CDR3 sequence is CASSSTVPSGANVLTF. DNA for the CDR3: TGTGCCAGCAGCTCGACAGTACCCTCTGGGGCCAACGTCCTGACTTTC. Full variable domain (remainder filled in from reference TRBV11-1 and TRBJ2-6): EAEVAQSPRYKITEKSQAVAFWCDPISGHATLYWYRQILGQGPELLVQFQDESVVDDSQLPKDRFSAERLKGVDSTLKIQPAELGDSAMYLCASSSTVPSGANVLTFGAGSRLTVL.